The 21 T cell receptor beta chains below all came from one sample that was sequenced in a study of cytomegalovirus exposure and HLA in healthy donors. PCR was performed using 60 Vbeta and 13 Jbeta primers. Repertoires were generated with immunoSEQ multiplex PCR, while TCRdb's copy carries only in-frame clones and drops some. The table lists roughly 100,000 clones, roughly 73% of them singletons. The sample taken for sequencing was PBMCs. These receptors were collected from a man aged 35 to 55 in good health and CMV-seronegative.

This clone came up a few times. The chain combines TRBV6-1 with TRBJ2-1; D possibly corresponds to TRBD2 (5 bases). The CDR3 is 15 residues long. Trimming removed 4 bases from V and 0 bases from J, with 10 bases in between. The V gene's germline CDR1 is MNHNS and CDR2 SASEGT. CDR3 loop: CASSVAGSSYNEQFF. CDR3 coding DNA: TGTGCCAGCAGTGTTGCGGGCAGCTCCTACAATGAGCAGTTCTTC.

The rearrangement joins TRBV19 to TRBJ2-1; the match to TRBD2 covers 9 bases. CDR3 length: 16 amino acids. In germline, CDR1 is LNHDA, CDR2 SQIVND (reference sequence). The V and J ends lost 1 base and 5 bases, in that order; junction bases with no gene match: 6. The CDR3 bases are TGTGCCAGTAGTATAGGTCTAGCGGGGCGCCACAATGAGCAGTTCTTC. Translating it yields CASSIGLAGRHNEQFF.

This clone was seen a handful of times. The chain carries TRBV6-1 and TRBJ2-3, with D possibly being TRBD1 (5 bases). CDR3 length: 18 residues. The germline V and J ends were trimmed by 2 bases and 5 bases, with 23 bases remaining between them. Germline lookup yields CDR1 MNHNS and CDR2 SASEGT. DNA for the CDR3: TGTGCCAGCAGTGAATATTCTTTCTTGGCAGGGTTAGGAGATACGCAGTATTTT. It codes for CASSEYSFLAGLGDTQYF.

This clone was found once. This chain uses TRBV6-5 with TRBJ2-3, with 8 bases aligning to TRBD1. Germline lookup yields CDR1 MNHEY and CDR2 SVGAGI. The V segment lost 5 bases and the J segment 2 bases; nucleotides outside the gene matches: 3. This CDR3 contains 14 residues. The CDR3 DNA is TGTGCCAGCAGTAAGGACAGGGCCACAGATACGCAGTATTTT. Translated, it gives CASSKDRATDTQYF.

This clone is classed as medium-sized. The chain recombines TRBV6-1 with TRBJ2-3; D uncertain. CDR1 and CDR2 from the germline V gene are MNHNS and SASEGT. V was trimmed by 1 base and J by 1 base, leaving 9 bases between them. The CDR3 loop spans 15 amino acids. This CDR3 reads CASSEEAGGTDTQYF. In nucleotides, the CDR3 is TGTGCCAGCAGTGAAGAGGCAGGTGGCACAGATACGCAGTATTTT.

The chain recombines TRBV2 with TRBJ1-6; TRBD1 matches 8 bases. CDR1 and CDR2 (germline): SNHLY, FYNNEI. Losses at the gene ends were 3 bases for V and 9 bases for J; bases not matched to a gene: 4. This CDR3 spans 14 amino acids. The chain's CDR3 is CASSEQGAISPLHF. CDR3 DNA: TGTGCCAGCAGTGAGCAGGGGGCCATTTCACCCCTCCACTTT.

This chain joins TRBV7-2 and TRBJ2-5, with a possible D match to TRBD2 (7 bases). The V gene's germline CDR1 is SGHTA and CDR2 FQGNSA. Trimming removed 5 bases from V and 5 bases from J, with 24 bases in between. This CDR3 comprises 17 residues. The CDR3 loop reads CASSDPLAVGGRETQYF. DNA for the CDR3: TGTGCCAGCAGCGACCCGCTAGCGGTGGGGGGGCGGGAGACCCAGTACTTC. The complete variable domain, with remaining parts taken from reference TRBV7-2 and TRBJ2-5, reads GAGVSQSPSNKVTEKGKDVELRCDPISGHTALYWYRQSLGQGLEFLIYFQGNSAPDKSGLPSDRFSAERTGGSVSTLTIQRTQQEDSAVYLCASSDPLAVGGRETQYFGPGTRLLVL.

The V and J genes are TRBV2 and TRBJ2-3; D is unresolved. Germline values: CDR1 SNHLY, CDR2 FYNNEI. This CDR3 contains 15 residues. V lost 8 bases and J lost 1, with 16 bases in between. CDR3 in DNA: TGTGCCAGCGCTAGTCTTCTAACGGGCACAGATACGCAGTATTTT. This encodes CASASLLTGTDTQYF.

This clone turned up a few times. The CDR3 nucleotides are TGTGCCAGCACGGCCTTCGGCGGGTACGAGCAGTACTTC. This encodes CASTAFGGYEQYF. The chain is built from TRBV6-5 and TRBJ2-7, with D possibly matching TRBD2 (5 bases). There are 13 residues in the CDR3. The germline V gene has CDR1 MNHEY and CDR2 SVGAGI. V was cut by 7 bases and J by 4 bases, with 14 bases left in between.

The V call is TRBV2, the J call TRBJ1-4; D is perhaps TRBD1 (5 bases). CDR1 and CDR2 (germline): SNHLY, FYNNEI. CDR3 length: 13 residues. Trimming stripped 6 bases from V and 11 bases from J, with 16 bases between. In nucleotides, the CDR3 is TGTGCCAGCAGAGAGGGGACTGCTTGGAAACTGTTTTTT. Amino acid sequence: CASREGTAWKLFF.

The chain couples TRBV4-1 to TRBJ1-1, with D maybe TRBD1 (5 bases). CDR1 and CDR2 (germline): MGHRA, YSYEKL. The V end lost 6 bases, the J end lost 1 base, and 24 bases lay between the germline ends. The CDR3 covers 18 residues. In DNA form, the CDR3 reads TGCGCCAGCAGGCCAGGGATGCGGGGAATTGTGGGGAACACTGAAGCTTTCTTT. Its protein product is CASRPGMRGIVGNTEAFF.

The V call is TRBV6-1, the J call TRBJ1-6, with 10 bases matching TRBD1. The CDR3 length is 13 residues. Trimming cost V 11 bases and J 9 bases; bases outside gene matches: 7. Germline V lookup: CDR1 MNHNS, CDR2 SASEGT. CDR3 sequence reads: CAGGDRGGSPLHF. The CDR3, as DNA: TGTGCCGGAGGGGACAGGGGTGGTTCACCCCTCCACTTT.

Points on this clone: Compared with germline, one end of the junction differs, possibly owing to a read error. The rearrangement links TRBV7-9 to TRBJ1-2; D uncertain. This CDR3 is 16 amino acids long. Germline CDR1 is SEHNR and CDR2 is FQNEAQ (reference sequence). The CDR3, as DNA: TGTTCCAGCAGCTTAGCTTCTAGGTTCCTCACGGGGGGCTACACCTTC. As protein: CSSSLASRFLTGGYTF.

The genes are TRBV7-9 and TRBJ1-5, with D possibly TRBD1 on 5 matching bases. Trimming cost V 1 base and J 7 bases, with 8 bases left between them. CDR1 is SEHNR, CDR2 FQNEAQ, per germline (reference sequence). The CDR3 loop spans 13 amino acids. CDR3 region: CASSLGGTQPQHF. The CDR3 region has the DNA TGTGCCAGCAGCTTAGGGGGCACACAGCCCCAGCATTTT. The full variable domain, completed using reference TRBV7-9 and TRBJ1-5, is DTGVSQNPRHKITKRGQNVTFRCDPISEHNRLYWYRQTLGQGPEFLTYFQNEAQLEKSRLLSDRFSAERPKGSFSTLEIQRTEQGDSAMYLCASSLGGTQPQHFGDGTRLSIL.

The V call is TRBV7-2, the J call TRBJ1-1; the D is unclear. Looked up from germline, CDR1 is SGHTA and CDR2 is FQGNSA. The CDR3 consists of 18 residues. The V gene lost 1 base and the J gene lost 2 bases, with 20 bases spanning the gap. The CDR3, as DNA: TGTGCCAGCAGCTTAGTTCATAGTGGCGGCAGAACAAACACTGAAGCTTTCTTT. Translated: CASSLVHSGGRTNTEAFF.

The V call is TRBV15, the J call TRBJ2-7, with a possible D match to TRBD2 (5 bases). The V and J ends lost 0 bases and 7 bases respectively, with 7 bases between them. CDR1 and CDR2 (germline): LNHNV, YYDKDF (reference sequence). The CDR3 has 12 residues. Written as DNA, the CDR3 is TGTGCCACCAGCAGAGACGGGGATGAGCAGTACTTC. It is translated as CATSRDGDEQYF.

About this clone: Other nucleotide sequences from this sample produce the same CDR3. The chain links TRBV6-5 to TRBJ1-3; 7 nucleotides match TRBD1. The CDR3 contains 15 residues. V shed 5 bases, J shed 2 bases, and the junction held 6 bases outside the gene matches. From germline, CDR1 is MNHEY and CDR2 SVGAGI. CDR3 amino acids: CASSLTGATGNTIYF. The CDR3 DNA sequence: TGTGCCAGCAGTCTTACAGGGGCCACTGGAAACACCATATATTTT.

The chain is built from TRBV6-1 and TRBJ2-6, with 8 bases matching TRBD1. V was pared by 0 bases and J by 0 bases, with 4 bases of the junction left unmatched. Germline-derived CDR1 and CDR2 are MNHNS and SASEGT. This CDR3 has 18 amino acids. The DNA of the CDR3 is TGTGCCAGCAGTGAAGCCGGGACAGGAAGCTCTGGGGCCAACGTCCTGACTTTC. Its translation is CASSEAGTGSSGANVLTF.

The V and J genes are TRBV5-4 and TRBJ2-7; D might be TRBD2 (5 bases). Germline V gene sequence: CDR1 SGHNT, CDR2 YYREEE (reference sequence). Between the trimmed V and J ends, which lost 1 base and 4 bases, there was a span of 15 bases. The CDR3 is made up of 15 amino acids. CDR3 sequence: CASSLTSGLGYEQYF. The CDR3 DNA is TGTGCCAGCAGCTTGACCTCGGGGTTAGGGTACGAGCAGTACTTC.

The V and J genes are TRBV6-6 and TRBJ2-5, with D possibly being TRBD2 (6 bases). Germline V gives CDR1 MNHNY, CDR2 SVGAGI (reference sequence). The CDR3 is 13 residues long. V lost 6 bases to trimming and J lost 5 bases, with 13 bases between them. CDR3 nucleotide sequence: TGTGCCAGCAGCCGGACTGGAGGGGAGACCCAGTACTTC. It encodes CASSRTGGETQYF.

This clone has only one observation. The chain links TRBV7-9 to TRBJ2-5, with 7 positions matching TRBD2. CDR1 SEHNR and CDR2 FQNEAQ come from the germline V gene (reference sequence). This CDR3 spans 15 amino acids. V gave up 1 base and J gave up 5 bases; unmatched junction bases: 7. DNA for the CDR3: TGTGCCAGCAGCTTAGGCGGGGGACCCCGGGAGACCCAGTACTTC. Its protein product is CASSLGGGPRETQYF.